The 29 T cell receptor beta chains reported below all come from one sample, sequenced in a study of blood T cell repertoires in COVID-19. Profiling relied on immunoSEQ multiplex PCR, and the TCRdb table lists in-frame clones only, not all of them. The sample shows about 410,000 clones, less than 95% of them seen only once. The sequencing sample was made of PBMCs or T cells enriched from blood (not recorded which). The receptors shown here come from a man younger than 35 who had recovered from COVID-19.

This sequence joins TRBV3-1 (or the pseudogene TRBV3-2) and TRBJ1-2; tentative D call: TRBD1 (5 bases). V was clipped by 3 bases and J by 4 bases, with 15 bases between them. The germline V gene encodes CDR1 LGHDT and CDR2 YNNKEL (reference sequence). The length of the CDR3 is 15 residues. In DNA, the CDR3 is TGTGCCAGCAGCCAGAACGCGGGGGGGACCTATGGCTACACCTTC. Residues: CASSQNAGGTYGYTF.

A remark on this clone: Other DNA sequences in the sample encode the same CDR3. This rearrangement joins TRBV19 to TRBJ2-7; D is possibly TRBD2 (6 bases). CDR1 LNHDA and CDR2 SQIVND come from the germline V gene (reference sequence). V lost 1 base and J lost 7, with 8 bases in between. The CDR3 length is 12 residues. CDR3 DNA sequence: TGTGCCAGTAGTATAGGGGGAGGAGAGCAGTACTTC. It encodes CASSIGGGEQYF.

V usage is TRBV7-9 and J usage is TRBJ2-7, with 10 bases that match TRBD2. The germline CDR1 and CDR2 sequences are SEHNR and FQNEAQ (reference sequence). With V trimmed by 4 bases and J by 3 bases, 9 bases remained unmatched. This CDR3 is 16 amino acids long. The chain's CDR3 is CASSSFSGRANYEQYF. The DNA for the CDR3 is TGTGCCAGCAGCTCATTCAGCGGGAGGGCCAACTACGAGCAGTACTTC.

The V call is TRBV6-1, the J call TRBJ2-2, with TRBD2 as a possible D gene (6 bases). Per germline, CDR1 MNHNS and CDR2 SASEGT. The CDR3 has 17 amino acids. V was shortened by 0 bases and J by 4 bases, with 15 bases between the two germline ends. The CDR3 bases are TGTGCCAGCAGTGAAGCGTGGGCGGGAATGGTCACCGGGGAGCTGTTTTTT. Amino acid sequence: CASSEAWAGMVTGELFF.

The CDR3 reads CASSSTGMGPDTQYF. In DNA, the CDR3 is TGTGCCAGCAGCTCTACAGGGATGGGGCCAGATACGCAGTATTTT. The chain is built from TRBV7-3 and TRBJ2-3; tentative D call: TRBD1 (6 bases). The CDR3 runs to 15 residues. Trimming pared 4 bases from V and 4 bases from J, leaving 15 bases between. From germline, CDR1 is SGHTA and CDR2 FQGTGA.

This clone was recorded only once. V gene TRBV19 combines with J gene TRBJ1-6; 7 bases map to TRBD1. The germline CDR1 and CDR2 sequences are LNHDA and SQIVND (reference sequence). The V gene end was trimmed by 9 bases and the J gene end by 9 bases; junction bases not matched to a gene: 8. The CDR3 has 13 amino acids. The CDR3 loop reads CASGTVSSSPLHF. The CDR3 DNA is TGTGCCAGCGGGACAGTCTCTTCTTCACCCCTCCACTTT.

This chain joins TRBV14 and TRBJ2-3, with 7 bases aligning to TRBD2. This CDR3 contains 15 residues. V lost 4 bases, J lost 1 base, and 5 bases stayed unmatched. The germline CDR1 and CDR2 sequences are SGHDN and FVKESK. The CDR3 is CASSRSGMGTDTQYF. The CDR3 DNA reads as TGTGCCAGCAGCCGAAGCGGGATGGGCACAGATACGCAGTATTTT.

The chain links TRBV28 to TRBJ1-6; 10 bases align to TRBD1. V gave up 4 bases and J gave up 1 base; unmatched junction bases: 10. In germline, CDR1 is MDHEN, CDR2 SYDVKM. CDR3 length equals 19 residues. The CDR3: CASSSRDRGLFSYNSPLHF. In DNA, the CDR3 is TGTGCCAGCAGTTCCCGGGACAGGGGATTGTTTTCCTATAATTCACCCCTCCACTTT.

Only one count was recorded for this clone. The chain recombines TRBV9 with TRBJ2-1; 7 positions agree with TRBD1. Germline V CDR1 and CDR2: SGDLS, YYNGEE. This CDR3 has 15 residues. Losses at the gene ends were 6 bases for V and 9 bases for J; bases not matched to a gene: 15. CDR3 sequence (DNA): TGTGCCAGCACCCCTTGGGACAGACCTTACGGTGAGCAGTTCTTC. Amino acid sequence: CASTPWDRPYGEQFF.

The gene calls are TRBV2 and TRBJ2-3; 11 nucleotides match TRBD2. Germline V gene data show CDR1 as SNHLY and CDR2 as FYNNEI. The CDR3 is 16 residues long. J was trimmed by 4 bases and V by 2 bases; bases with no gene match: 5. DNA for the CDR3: TGTGCCAGCAGTGAAACAACTAGCGGGAGACCAGATACGCAGTATTTT. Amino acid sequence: CASSETTSGRPDTQYF.

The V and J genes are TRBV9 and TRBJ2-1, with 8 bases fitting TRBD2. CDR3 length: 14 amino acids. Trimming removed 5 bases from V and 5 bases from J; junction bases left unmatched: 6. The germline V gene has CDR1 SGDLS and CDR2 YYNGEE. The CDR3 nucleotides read TGTGCCAGCAGTGCGAGCGGGAGCAACAATGAGCAGTTCTTC. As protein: CASSASGSNNEQFF.

The CDR3 nucleotides read TGTGCCAGCAGTTTCCGGGGTTCTGAAGCTTTCTTT. This translates into CASSFRGSEAFF. The genes are TRBV28 and TRBJ1-1; D gene uncertain. Germline CDR1 reads MDHEN; CDR2 reads SYDVKM. Trimming shortened V by 3 bases and J by 6 bases, and 8 bases separated the two germline ends. The CDR3 runs to 12 residues.

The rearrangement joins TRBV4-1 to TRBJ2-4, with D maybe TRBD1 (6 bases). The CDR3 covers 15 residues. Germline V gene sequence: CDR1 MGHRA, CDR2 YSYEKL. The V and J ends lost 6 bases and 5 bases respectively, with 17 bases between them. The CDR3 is CASSPLGRQENIQYF. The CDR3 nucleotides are TGCGCCAGCAGTCCCCTGGGGAGACAGGAAAACATTCAGTACTTC.

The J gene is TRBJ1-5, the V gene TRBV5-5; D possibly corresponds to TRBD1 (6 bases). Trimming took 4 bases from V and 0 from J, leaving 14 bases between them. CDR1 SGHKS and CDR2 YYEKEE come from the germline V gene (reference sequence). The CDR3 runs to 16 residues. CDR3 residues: CASSQQGGYSNQPQHF. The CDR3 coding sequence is TGTGCCAGCAGCCAGCAAGGGGGATATAGCAATCAGCCCCAGCATTTT.

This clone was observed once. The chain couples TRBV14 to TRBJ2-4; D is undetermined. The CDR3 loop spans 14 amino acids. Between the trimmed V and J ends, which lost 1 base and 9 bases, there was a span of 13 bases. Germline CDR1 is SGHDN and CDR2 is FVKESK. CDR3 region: CASSQVGGWSIQYF. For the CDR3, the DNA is TGTGCCAGCAGCCAAGTCGGCGGTTGGAGCATTCAGTACTTC.

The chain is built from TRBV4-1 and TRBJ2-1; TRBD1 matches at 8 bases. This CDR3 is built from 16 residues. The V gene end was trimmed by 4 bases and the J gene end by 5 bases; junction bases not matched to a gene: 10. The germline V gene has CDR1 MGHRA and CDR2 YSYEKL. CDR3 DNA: TGCGCCAGCAGCCTCATTCCCGGGACAGGAAACAATGAGCAGTTCTTC. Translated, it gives CASSLIPGTGNNEQFF.

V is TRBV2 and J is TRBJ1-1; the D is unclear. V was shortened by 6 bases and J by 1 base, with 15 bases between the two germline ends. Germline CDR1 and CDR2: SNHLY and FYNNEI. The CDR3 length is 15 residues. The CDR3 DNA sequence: TGTGCCAGCAGATATGAGTTTTATCAGAACACTGAAGCTTTCTTT. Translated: CASRYEFYQNTEAFF.

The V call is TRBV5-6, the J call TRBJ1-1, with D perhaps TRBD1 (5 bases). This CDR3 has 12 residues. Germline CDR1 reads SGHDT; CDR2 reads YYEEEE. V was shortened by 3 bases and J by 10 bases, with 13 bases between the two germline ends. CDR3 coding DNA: TGTGCCAGCAGCTCCTCGTCCGGGGGAGCTTTCTTT. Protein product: CASSSSSGGAFF.

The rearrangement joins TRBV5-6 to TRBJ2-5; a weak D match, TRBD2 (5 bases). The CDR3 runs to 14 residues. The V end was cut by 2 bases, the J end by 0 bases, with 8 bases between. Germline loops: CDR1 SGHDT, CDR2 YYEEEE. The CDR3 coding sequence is TGTGCCAGCAGCTTAAGAGGGAACCAAGAGACCCAGTACTTC. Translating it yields CASSLRGNQETQYF.

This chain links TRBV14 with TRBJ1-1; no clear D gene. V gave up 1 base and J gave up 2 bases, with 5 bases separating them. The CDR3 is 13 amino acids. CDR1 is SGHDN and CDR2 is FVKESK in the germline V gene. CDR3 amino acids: CASSQGRNTEAFF. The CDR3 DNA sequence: TGTGCCAGCAGCCAAGGTAGAAACACTGAAGCTTTCTTT.

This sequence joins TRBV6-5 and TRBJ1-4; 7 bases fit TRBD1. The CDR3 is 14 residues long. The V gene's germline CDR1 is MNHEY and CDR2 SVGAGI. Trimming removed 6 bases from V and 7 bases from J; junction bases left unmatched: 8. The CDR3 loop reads CASRQTGFFEKLFF. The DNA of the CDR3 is TGTGCCAGCAGGCAGACAGGGTTCTTTGAAAAACTGTTTTTT.

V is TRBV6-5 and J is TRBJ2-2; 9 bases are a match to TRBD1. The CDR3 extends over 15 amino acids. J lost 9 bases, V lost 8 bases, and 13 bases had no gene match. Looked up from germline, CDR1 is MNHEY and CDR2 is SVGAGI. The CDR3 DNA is TGTGCCAGCGCGACCGGGACAGGGAACTACCGGGAGCTGTTTTTT. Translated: CASATGTGNYRELFF.

This CDR3 reads CASRRGGRENFF. The CDR3 nucleotides are TGTGCCAGCAGGAGAGGGGGCAGGGAGAATTTCTTT. The V gene is TRBV5-8, the J gene TRBJ1-1; TRBD1 matches at 7 bases. Germline-derived CDR1 and CDR2 are SGHTS and YDEGEE. The J segment lost 13 bases and the V segment lost 5 bases, leaving 11 bases of the junction unmatched. The CDR3 covers 12 residues.

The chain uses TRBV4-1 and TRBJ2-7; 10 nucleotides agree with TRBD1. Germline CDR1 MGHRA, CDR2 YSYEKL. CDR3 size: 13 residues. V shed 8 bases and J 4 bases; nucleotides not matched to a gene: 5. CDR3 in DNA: TGCGCCAGCGCACCGGGACAGGGGTACGAGCAGTACTTC. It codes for CASAPGQGYEQYF.

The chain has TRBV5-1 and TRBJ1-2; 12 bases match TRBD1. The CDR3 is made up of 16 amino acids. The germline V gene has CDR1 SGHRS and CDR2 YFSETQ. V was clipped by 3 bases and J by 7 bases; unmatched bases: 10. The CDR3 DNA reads TGCGCCAGCAGCTCCCGGGACAGGGGGCCAGTTGGTGGCTACACCTTC. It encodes CASSSRDRGPVGGYTF. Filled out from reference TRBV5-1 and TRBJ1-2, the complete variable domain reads KAGVTQTPRYLIKTRGQQVTLSCSPISGHRSVSWYQQTPGQGLQFLFEYFSETQRNKGNFPGRFSGRQFSNSRSEMNVSTLELGDSALYLCASSSRDRGPVGGYTFGSGTRLTVV.

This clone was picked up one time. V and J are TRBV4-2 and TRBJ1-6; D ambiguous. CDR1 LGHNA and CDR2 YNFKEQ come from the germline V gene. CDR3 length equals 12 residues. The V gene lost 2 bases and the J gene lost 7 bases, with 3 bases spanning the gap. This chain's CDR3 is CASSQRNSPLHF. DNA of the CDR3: TGTGCCAGCAGCCAACGGAATTCACCCCTCCACTTT.

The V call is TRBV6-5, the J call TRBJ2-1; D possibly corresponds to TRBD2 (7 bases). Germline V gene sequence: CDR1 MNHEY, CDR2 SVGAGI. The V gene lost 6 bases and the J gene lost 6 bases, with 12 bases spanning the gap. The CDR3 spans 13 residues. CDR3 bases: TGTGCCAGCAGGCGGGGGCCTAGCAATGAGCAGTTCTTC. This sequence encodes CASRRGPSNEQFF.

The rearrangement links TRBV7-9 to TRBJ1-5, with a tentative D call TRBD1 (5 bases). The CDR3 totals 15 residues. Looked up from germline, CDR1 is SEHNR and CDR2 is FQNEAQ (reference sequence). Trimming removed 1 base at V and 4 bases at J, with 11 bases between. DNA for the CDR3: TGTGCCAGCAGCTTAGGTGGACACGAGAATCAGCCCCAGCATTTT. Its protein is CASSLGGHENQPQHF. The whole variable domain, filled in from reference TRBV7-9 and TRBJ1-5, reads DTGVSQNPRHKITKRGQNVTFRCDPISEHNRLYWYRQTLGQGPEFLTYFQNEAQLEKSRLLSDRFSAERPKGSFSTLEIQRTEQGDSAMYLCASSLGGHENQPQHFGDGTRLSIL.

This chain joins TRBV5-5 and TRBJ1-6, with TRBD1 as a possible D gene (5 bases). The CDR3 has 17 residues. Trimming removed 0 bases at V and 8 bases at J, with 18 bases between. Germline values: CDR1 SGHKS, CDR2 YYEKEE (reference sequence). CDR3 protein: CASSLGQLLLADSPLHF. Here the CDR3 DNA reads TGTGCCAGCAGCTTGGGACAGCTTCTATTAGCGGATTCACCCCTCCACTTT.